What follows describes a single TCR beta chain. Its specificity is unknown. While unrecorded immune exposures were likely, the donors were nominally healthy when sampled. This sample stems from a study of cytomegalovirus exposure and HLA in healthy donors. Study-wide points: Most subjects had HLA-A and HLA-B alleles reportedly predicted accurately by TCR beta sequences. The study flagged 150 to 200 TCR beta chains as cytomegalovirus-associated. Later analysis identified a missense DCLRE1C variant that was linked to TCR beta V- and J-gene trimming.

PCR was performed using 60 Vbeta and 13 Jbeta primers. Profiled with immunoSEQ multiplex PCR; TCRdb holds only in-frame clones, not every one. The repertoire has about 88,000 clones, approximately 90% of them found once; the top ten carry around 2.3%. The CDR3 contains 12 residues. Germline loops: CDR1 MDHEN, CDR2 SYDVKM. This chain links TRBV28 with TRBJ2-5; 8 nucleotides align to TRBD2. TRBJ2-7 explains the end of the DNA better; the J call may be wrong. The TCR was taken from a young man in good health and CMV-seronegative. The sequenced sample was PBMCs. The CDR3 region is CASQRETYEQYF. CDR3 nucleotide sequence: TGTGCCAGCCAGCGGGAGACCTACGAGCAGTACTTC.